This entry is about one TCR beta chain. TCRdb re-derived calls from the RT-PCR reads in MiXCR, one entry per CDR3 protein. The table records about 680,000 distinct CDR3 sequences, about 14% of them present only once. Per the germline V gene, CDR1 is KGHDR and CDR2 is SFDVKD. This CDR3 contains 14 residues. V shed 7 bases and J 1 base; nucleotides not matched to a gene: 4. V is TRBV24-1 and J is TRBJ1-2, with 8 bases lining up with TRBD1. The TCR was taken from a female donor in good health, serving as a healthy control. The sample taken for sequencing was memory CD4+ T cells from blood. CDR3 protein: CATSGQGFNYGYTF. CDR3 nucleotides: TGTGCCACCAGCGGACAGGGATTTAACTATGGCTACACCTTC.